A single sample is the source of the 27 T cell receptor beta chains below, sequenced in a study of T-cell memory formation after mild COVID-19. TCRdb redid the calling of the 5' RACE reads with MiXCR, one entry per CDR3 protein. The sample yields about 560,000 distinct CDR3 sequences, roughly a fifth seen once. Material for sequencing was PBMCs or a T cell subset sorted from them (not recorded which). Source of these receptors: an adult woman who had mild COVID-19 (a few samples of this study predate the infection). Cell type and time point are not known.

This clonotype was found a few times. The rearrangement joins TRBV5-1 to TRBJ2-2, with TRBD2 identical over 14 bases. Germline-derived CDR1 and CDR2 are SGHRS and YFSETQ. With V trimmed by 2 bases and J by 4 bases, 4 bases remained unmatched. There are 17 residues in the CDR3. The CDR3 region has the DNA TGCGCCAGCAGCTTACATGGGACTAGCGGGGGCACCGGGGAGCTGTTTTTT. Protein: CASSLHGTSGGTGELFF.

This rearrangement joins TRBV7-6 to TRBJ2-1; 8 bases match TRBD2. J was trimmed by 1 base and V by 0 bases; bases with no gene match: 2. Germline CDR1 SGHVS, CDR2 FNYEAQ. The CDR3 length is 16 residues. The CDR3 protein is CASSLASGESYNEQFF. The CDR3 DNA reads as TGTGCCAGCAGCTTAGCTAGCGGGGAGTCCTACAATGAGCAGTTCTTC.

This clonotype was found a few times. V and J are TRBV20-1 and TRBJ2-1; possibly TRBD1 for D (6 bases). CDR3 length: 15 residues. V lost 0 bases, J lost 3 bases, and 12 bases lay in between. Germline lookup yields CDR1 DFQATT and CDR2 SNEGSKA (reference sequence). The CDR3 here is CSARDDRQYYNEQFF. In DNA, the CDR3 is TGCAGTGCTAGAGACGACAGGCAATACTACAATGAGCAGTTCTTC.

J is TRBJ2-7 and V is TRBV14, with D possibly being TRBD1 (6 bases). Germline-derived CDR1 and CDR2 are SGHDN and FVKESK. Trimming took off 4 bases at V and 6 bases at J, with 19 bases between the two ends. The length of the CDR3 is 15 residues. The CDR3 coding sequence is TGTGCCAGCAGCCCGCAACAGGGCCGAGTTGTCGAGCAGTACTTC. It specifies CASSPQQGRVVEQYF. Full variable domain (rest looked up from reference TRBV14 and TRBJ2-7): EAGVTQFPSHSVIEKGQTVTLRCDPISGHDNLYWYRRVMGKEIKFLLHFVKESKQDESGMPNNRFLAERTGGTYSTLKVQPAELEDSGVYFCASSPQQGRVVEQYFGPGTRLTVT.

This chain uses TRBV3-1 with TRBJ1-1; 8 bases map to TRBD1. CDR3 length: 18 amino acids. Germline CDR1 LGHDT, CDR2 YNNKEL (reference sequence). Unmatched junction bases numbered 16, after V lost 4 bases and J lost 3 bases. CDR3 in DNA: TGTGCCAGCAGCCCTATCGGACAGGGATACGGAGGGGACACTGAAGCTTTCTTT. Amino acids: CASSPIGQGYGGDTEAFF.

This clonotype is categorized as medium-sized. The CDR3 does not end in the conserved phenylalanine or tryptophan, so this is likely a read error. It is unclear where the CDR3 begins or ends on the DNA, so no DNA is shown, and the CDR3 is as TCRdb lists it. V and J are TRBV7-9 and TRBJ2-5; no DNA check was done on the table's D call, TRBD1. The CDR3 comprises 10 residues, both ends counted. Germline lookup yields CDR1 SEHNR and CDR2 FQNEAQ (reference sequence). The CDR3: CATRPGTGED.

The CDR3 coding sequence is TGTGCCAGCAGCTCCCGGCGGACGTACGAGCAGTACTTC. This translates into CASSSRRTYEQYF. The chain combines TRBV7-9 with TRBJ2-7; D gene uncertain. CDR1 is SEHNR, CDR2 FQNEAQ, per germline (reference sequence). Trimming took off 4 bases at V and 4 bases at J, with 11 bases between the two ends. The CDR3 length is 13 residues.

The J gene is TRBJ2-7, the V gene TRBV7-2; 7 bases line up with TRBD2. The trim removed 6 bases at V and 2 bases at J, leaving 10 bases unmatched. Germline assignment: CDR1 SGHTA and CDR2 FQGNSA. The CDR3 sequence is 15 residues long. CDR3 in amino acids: CASSEWRGGAYEQYF. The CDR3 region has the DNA TGTGCCAGCAGTGAATGGCGCGGGGGTGCCTACGAGCAGTACTTC. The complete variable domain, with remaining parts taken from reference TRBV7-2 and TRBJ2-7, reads GAGVSQSPSNKVTEKGKDVELRCDPISGHTALYWYRQSLGQGLEFLIYFQGNSAPDKSGLPSDRFSAERTGGSVSTLTIQRTQQEDSAVYLCASSEWRGGAYEQYFGPGTRLTVT.

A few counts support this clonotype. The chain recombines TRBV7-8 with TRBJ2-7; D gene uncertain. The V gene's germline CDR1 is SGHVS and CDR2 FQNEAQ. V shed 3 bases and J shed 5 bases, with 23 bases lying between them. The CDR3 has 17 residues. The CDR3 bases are TGTGCCAGCAGCTTTACCCCTCCCCCGGGCCCGCTGGACGAGCAGTACTTC. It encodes CASSFTPPPGPLDEQYF.

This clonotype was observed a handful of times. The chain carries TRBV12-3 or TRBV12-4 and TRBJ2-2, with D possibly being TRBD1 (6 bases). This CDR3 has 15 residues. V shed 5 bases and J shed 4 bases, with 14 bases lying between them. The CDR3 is CASSPPEDSTGELFF. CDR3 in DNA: TGTGCCAGCAGTCCCCCAGAGGACAGCACCGGGGAGCTGTTTTTT.

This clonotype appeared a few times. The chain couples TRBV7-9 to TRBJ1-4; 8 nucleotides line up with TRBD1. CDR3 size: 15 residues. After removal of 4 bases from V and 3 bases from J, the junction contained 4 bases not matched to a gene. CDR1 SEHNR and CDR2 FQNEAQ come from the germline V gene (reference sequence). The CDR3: CASSSPGQANEKLFF. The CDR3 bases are TGTGCCAGCAGCTCGCCGGGACAGGCTAATGAAAAACTGTTTTTT.

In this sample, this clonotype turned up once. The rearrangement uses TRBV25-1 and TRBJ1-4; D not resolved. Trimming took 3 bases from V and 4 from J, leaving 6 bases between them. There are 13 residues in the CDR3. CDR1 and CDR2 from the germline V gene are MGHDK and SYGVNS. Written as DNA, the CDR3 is TGTGCCAGCAGTGACGGAAATAATGAAAAACTGTTTTTT. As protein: CASSDGNNEKLFF.

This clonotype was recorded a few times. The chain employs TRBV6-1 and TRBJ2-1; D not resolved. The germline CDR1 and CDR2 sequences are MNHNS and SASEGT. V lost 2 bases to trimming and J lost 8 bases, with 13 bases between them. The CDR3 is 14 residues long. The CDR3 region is CASSENQPYYEQFF. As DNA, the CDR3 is TGTGCCAGCAGTGAAAATCAACCATATTATGAGCAGTTCTTC.

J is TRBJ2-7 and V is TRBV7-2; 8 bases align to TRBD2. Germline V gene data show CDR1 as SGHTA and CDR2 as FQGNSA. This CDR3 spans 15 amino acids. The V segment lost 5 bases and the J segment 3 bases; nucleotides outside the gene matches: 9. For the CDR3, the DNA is TGTGCCAGCAGCGACCTCCGGGGGGGCCGCTACGAGCAGTACTTC. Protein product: CASSDLRGGRYEQYF.

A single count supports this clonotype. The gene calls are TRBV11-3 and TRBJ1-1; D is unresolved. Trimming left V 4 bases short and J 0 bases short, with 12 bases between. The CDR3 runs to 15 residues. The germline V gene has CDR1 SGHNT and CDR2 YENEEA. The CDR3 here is CASSYHTDMNTEAFF. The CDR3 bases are TGTGCCAGCAGCTACCACACCGACATGAACACTGAAGCTTTCTTT.

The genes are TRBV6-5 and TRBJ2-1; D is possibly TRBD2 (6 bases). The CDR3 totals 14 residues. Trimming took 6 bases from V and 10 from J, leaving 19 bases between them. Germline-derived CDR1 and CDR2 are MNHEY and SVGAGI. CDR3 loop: CASRGLAVIREQFF. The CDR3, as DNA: TGTGCCAGCAGAGGATTAGCGGTTATAAGGGAGCAGTTCTTC.

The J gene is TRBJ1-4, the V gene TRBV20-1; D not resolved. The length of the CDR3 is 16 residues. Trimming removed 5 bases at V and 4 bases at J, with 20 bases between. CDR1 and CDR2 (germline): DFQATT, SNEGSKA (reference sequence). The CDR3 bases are TGCAGTGCTGTGACCCCTGTTGGGTCCGGTAATGAAAAACTGTTTTTT. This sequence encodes CSAVTPVGSGNEKLFF.

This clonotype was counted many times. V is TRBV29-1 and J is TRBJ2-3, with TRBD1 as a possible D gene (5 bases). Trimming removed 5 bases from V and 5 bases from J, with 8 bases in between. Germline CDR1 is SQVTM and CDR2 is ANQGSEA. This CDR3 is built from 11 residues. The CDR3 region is CSVLGQDTQYF. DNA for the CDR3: TGCAGCGTTCTGGGGCAAGATACGCAGTATTTT.

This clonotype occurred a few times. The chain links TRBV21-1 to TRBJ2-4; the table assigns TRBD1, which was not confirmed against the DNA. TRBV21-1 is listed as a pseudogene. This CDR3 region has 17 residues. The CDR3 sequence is CASSKPVGQLAKNIQYF. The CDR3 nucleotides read TGTGCCAGCAGCAAACCCGTGGGACAGTTAGCCAAAAACATTCAGTACTTC.

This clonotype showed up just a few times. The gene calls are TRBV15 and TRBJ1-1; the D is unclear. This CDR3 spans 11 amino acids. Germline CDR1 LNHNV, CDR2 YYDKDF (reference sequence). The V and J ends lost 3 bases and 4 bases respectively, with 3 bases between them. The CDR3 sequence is CATSSTTEAFF. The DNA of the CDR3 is TGTGCCACCAGCAGTACCACTGAAGCTTTCTTT.

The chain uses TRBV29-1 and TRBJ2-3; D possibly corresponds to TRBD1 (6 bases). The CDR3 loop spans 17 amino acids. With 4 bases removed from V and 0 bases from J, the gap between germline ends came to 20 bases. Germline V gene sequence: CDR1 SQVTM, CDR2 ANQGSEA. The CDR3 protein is CSVGGRGRTPSTDTQYF. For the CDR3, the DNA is TGCAGCGTTGGTGGCAGGGGCCGCACCCCTAGCACAGATACGCAGTATTTT.

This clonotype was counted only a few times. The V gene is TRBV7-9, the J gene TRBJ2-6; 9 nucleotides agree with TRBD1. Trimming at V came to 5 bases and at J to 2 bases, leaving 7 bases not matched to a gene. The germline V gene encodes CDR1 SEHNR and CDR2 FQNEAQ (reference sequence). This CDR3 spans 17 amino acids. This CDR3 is CASSPQGAVPGANVLTF. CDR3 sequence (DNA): TGTGCCAGCAGCCCACAGGGGGCAGTTCCTGGGGCCAACGTCCTGACTTTC.

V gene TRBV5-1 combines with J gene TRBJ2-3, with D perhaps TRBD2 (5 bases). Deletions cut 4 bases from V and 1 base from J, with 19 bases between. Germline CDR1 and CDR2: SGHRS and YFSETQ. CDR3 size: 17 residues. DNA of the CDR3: TGCGCCAGCAGCCTCCTATTGCCGGGATCAGGCACAGATACGCAGTATTTT. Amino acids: CASSLLLPGSGTDTQYF. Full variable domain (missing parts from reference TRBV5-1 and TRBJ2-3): KAGVTQTPRYLIKTRGQQVTLSCSPISGHRSVSWYQQTPGQGLQFLFEYFSETQRNKGNFPGRFSGRQFSNSRSEMNVSTLELGDSALYLCASSLLLPGSGTDTQYFGPGTRLTVL.

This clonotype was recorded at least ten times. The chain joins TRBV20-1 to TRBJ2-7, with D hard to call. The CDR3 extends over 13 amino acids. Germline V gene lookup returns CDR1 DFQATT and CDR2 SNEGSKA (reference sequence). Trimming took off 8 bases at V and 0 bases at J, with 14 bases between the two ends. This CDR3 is CSNIRASSYEQYF. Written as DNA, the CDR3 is TGCAGTAATATAAGGGCTAGCTCCTACGAGCAGTACTTC.

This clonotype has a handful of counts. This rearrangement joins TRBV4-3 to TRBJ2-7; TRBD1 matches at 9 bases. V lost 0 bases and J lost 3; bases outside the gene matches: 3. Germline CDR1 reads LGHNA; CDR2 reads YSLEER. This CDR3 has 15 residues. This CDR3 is CASSQETGGNYEQYF. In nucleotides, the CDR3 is TGCGCCAGCAGCCAAGAAACAGGGGGCAACTACGAGCAGTACTTC.

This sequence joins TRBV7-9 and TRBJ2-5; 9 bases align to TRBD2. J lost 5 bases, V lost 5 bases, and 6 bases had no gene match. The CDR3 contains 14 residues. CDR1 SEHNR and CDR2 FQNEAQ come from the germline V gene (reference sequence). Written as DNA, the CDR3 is TGTGCCAGCAGCCCGACGGCGGGAGGGGAGACCCAGTACTTC. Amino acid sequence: CASSPTAGGETQYF.

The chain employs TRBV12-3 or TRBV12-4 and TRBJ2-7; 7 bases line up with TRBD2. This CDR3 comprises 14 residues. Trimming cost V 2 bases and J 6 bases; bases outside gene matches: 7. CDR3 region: CASSLRGGGGEQYF. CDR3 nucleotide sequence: TGTGCCAGCAGTTTACGCGGGGGAGGTGGCGAGCAGTACTTC.